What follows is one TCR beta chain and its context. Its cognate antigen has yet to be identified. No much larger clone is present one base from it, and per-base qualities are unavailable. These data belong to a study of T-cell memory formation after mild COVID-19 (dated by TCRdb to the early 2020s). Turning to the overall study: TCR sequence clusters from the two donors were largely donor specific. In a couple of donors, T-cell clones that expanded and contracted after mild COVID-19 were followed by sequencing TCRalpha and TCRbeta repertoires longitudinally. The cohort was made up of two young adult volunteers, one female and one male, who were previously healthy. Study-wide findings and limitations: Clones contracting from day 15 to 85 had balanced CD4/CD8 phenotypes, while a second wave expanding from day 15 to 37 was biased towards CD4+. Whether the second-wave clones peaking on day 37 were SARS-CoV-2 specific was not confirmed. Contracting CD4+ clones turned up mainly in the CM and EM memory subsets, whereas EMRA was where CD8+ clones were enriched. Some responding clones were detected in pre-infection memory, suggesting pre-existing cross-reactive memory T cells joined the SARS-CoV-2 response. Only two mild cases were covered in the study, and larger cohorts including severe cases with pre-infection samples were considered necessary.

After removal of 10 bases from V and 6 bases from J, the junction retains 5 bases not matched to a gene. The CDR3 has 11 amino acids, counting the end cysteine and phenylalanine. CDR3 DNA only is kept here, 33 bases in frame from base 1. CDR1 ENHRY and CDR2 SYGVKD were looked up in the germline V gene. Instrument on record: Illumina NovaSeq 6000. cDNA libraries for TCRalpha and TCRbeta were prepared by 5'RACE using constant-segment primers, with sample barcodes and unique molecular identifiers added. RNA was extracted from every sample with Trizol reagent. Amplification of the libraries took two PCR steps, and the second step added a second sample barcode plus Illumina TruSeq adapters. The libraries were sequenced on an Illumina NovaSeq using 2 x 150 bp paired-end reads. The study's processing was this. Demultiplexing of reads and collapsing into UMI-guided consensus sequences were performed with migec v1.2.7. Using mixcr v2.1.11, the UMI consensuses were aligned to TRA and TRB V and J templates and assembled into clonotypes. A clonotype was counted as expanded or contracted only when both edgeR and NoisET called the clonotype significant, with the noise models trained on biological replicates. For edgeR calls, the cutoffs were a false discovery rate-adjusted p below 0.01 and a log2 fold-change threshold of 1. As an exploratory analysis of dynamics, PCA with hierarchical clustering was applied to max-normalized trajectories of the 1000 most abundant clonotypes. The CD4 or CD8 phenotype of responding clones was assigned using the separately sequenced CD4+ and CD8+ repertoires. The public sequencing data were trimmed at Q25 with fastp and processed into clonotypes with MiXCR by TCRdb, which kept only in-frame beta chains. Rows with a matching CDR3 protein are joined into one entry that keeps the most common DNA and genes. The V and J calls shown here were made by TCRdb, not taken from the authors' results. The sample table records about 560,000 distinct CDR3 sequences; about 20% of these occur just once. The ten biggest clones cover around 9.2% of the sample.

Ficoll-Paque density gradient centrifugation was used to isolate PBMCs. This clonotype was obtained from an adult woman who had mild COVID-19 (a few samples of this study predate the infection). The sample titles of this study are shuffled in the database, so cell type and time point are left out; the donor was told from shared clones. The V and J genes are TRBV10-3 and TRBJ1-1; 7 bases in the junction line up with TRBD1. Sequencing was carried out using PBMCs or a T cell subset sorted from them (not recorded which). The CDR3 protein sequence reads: CATGGGSEAFF. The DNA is TGTGCCACAGGAGGGGGCTCTGAAGCTTTCTTT.